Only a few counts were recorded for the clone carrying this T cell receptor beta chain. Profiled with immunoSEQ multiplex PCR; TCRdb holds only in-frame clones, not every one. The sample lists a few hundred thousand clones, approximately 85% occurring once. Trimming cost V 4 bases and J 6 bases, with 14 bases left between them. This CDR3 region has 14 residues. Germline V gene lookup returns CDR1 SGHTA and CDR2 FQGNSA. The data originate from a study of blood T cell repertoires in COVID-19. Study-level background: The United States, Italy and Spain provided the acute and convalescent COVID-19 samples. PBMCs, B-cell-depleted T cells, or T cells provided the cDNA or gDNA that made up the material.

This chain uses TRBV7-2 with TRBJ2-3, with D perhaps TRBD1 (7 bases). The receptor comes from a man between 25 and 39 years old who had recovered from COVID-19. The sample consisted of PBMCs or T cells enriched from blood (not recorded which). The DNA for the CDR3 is TGTGCCAGCAGCTCAGGGGGTGGGAGGGATACGCAGTATTTT. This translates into CASSSGGGRDTQYF.